The source of this T cell receptor beta chain is a study of human T cells and chemical hapten exposure (dated by TCRdb to the early 2020s). Background on the whole study: For sensitization, 2% DPC in acetone was applied to a 2 cm by 2 cm area of upper inner arm skin. Patients additionally received weekly therapeutic DPC doses to the scalp throughout the approximately 25-week study period. This study followed changes in the peripheral blood TCR repertoire in vivo during primary and secondary sensitization of alopecia patients to the hapten diphenylcyclopropenone (DPC). The patient cohort, mostly female, included alopecia areata with under or over 50% scalp involvement, alopecia totalis and alopecia universalis. For TCR sequencing, blood came from 25 to 35 alopecia patients at anywhere from one to four time points (pre-sensitization, 2, 6 and 24 weeks). Libraries were pooled for sequencing, and variation in per-sample TCR yields was attributed mainly to small differences in library volumes within the pool. Patch testing on the upper back used Finn chambers containing 0.01% DPC, with scoring done after 6 days according to International Contact Dermatitis Research Group standards. Blood was sampled from patients pre-sensitization (week 0) and at 2, 6 and about 24 weeks after DPC sensitization.

As to this clonotype: The antigen it recognizes is unknown. Base qualities are not recorded, but no much larger clone differs from it by a single base.

The library was obtained by RACE. Instrument used: NextSeq 500. During library preparation, unique molecular identifiers were attached to individual cDNA molecules so that TCRs could be counted in a quantitative, reproducible way. From each blood RNA sample, both TCR alpha and TCR beta chains were sequenced. The paper's data handling went like this. A median of about 89,000 TCRs per sample was observed, with a range of roughly 20,000 to 750,000. The Decombinator software suite was used to annotate the V, J and CDR3 of the TCR reads. To make PS versus PT1 abundance plots, every sample was subsampled to the same number of TCRs (28,000). Expanded TCRs were defined as absent before sensitization and observed at least eight times at the 2-week time point. The public reads were run again by TCRdb, first through fastp at Q25 and then through MiXCR, and only productive beta chains were kept. Entries are consolidated by CDR3 protein sequence, retaining the most common genes and DNA. The V and J calls come from TCRdb's annotation, not from the publication. The sample table lists 45,000 to 65,000 distinct CDR3 sequences, roughly a tenth of them with a count of one. Jointly, the top ten make up 9.6% of the sample.

This specimen's time point label, per the study, means: pre-sensitization, week 0. The treatment or condition label of this sample denotes: therapeutic diphenylcyclopropenone sensitization with weekly scalp DPC. At each patch-test visit, blood was drawn before the patch test was applied. To be eligible, patients had to be aged 18 to 70, diagnosed with alopecia and judged suitable for DPC therapy, while pregnant patients were excluded. Total RNA was extracted from unfractionated whole blood collected in Tempus Blood RNA tubes. Broader findings and caveats from the paper: A positive correlation was found between the number of PT1 expanded TCRs and patch test score, with significance reached at thresholds 8, 16 and 32 but not 4. The number of TCRs above 1 in 1000 frequency did not change with DPC sensitization; there was no evidence of global repertoire structure alterations. After repeated subsampling, changes were observed in the strength of the expansion versus patch-test correlation and in the threshold at which the correlation became significant. All patients had alopecia, a presumed autoimmune disease, so their immune response might differ from that of healthy individuals. Compared with pre-sensitization or healthy control sets, expanded TCRs formed significantly more large CDR3 similarity clusters, which is consistent with antigen-driven responses.

Spanning cysteine to phenylalanine, the CDR3 consists of 12 amino acids. The only DNA kept is the CDR3, 36 bases in frame from the first base. The germline V gene encodes CDR1 DFQATT and CDR2 SNEGSKA (reference sequence). Trimming takes 2 bases from V and 5 bases from J, and the germline ends sit 9 bases apart. The rearrangement joined TRBV20-1 to TRBJ2-5; no confident D gene assignment can be made. The TCR comes from a man aged 40-55 years with alopecia areata. Some clones in this sample may be carry-over from other donors' samples. The sample was whole blood, taken in connection with sensitization to the hapten diphenylcyclopropenone (DPC). The nucleotide sequence is TGCAGTGCTAGACCGGGTGGGGAGACCCAGTACTTC. It translates to CSARPGGETQYF.